This TCR beta chain was sequenced in a study of blood T cell repertoires in COVID-19. V shed 0 bases, J shed 5 bases, and the junction held 5 bases outside the gene matches. The germline CDR1 and CDR2 sequences are KGHSH and LQKENI. The length of the CDR3 is 15 residues. How the authors handled the data: Quantification of nucleated cells was approximated via reference gene primer amplification. Clones were read by immunoSEQ multiplex PCR, and TCRdb kept only the in-frame ones, dropping some. V and J calls and clone size are those listed in that table; D and trimming were worked out from the DNA. The profile shows about 480,000 clones, approximately 89% of them singletons.

The chain is built from TRBV18 and TRBJ2-5; 8 nucleotides agree with TRBD1. The source material was peripheral blood. This TCR was sampled from a man younger than 30 with COVID-19, enrolled during active disease. For the CDR3, the DNA is TGTGCCAGCTCACCACCAACCGACAGGGGTGAGACCCAGTACTTC. This codes for CASSPPTDRGETQYF.